The rows below give T cell receptor beta chains drawn from one sample of a study of cytomegalovirus exposure and HLA in healthy donors. Clones were read by immunoSEQ multiplex PCR, and TCRdb kept only the in-frame ones, dropping some. In the table there are 80,000 to 100,000 clones, less than 90% of which are singletons. Sequencing was carried out using PBMCs. The receptors stem from a man younger than 30 in good health and CMV-seropositive. CDR3s include the opening cysteine and the closing phenylalanine or tryptophan. The D gene is left open where the match is weak. Clone size appears in some rows only: once, few, many, or a class for an expanded clone.

d_call	clone_size	j_call	v_call	cdr3_length	cdr3_nt	cdr3_aa
TRBD2	-	TRBJ2-1	TRBV6-5	15	TGTGCCAGCAGTTACTCTAGCGGGAGTAGGGATGAGCAGTTCTTC	CASSYSSGSRDEQFF
-	-	TRBJ2-4	TRBV28	17	TGTGCCAGCAGTTTCGACAGTTCTTACAAGGCCAAAAACATTCAGTACTTC	CASSFDSSYKAKNIQYF
TRBD1	-	TRBJ2-3	TRBV5-1	15	TGCGCCAGCAGCTTGTCTGGGACAGGGCCAGATACGCAGTATTTT	CASSLSGTGPDTQYF
-	-	TRBJ1-6	TRBV19	13	TGTGCCAGCGGAGCCACCTATAATTCACCCCTCCACTTT	CASGATYNSPLHF
-	-	TRBJ2-2	TRBV4-3	15	TGCGCCAGCAGCCACGGACTGGTGAACACCGGGGAGCTGTTTTTT	CASSHGLVNTGELFF
-	-	TRBJ2-4	TRBV25-1	14	TGTGCCAGCAGTGAAAGGGGGAACAAAAACATTCAGTACTTC	CASSERGNKNIQYF
-	once	TRBJ1-6	TRBV14	13	TGTGCCAGCAGCCTGACTGATAATTCACCCCTCCACTTT	CASSLTDNSPLHF
-	-	TRBJ2-5	TRBV15	14	TGTGCCACCAGCAGAGATTCATCCCGGGAGACCCAGTACTTC	CATSRDSSRETQYF
-	-	TRBJ1-2	TRBV7-9	14	TGTGCCAGCAGCTTACAACAGGGCGACTATGGCTACACCTTC	CASSLQQGDYGYTF
TRBD2	-	TRBJ2-3	TRBV10-3	15	TGTGCCATCAGGGGAAGCGGGAGTAGCACAGATACGCAGTATTTT	CAIRGSGSSTDTQYF
TRBD1	once	TRBJ1-1	TRBV19	14	TGTGCCAGTAGTATCCGGGACAGAAACACTGAAGCTTTCTTT	CASSIRDRNTEAFF
-	-	TRBJ1-2	TRBV7-9	15	TGTGCCAGCGAGAAAAACTCAGGACAGCTCTATGGCTACACCTTC	CASEKNSGQLYGYTF
-	once	TRBJ1-2	TRBV7-2	13	TGTGCCAGCAGCCTCTCAGGCTCGTATGGCTACACCTTC	CASSLSGSYGYTF
TRBD1	-	TRBJ2-7	TRBV29-1	13	TGCAGCTCTGTGGGACAGATCTCCTACGAGCAGTACTTC	CSSVGQISYEQYF
-	-	TRBJ1-1	TRBV5-1	13	TGCGCCAGCAGGGTGGGGCGGGGCACTGAAGCTTTCTTT	CASRVGRGTEAFF
TRBD2	-	TRBJ2-3	TRBV9	16	TGTGCCAGCAGCGTAGCTAGCGGGGGCTCCACAGATACGCAGTATTTT	CASSVASGGSTDTQYF
-	once	TRBJ2-1	TRBV5-1	11	TGCGCCAGCAGCTCGTACAATGAGCAGTTCTTC	CASSSYNEQFF
-	-	TRBJ2-7	TRBV4-3	15	TGCGCCAGCAGCCAAGGTGAGGGAGAGACCTACGAGCAGTACTTC	CASSQGEGETYEQYF
-	once	TRBJ1-6	TRBV1	20	TGCACCAGCAGCCGGGCCTTCTATAGTCCGGACTACGGACATGATTCACCCCTCCACTTT	CTSSRAFYSPDYGHDSPLHF
-	once	TRBJ2-7	TRBV7-2	15	TGTGCCAGCAGCCCCTCGGGTATGGGAGCATACGAGCAGTACTTC	CASSPSGMGAYEQYF
-	-	TRBJ2-1	TRBV5-4	16	TGTGCCAGCAGCATTGGAGGGCCGGGACAGTACAATGAGCAGTTCTTC	CASSIGGPGQYNEQFF
-	once	TRBJ2-7	TRBV4-1	15	TGCGCCAGCAGCCATCAAGCAGCGGGTGCCTACGAGCAGTACTTC	CASSHQAAGAYEQYF
-	-	TRBJ1-2	TRBV7-2	14	TGTGCCAGCAGCTTATCAGGGGTTTCTTGGGGCTACACCTTC	CASSLSGVSWGYTF
-	-	TRBJ1-5	TRBV19	13	TGTGCCAGTATGCGGGGGGAGAATCAGCCCCAGCATTTT	CASMRGENQPQHF
TRBD2	-	TRBJ2-5	TRBV11-1	15	TGTGCCAGCAGCCATCGGACTAGCGGGGGAGAGACCCAGTACTTC	CASSHRTSGGETQYF
TRBD1	-	TRBJ1-5	TRBV7-9	18	TGTGCCAGCAGCTTCGGGGTATCGGGACAGGGGATAGGTCAGCCCCAGCATTTT	CASSFGVSGQGIGQPQHF
TRBD2	once	TRBJ2-7	TRBV7-2	16	TGTGCCAGCAGCTTGACTAGCGGGTCCTATACCTACGAGCAGTACTTC	CASSLTSGSYTYEQYF
TRBD2	-	TRBJ2-5	TRBV7-2	16	TGTGCCAGCAGCCGACTAGGACTAGCGAGCCAAGAGACCCAGTACTTC	CASSRLGLASQETQYF
TRBD2	-	TRBJ2-7	TRBV4-3	16	TGCGCCAGCAGCCAAGATCTAGCGGGGGGGACCTACGAGCAGTACTTC	CASSQDLAGGTYEQYF
TRBD2	-	TRBJ2-7	TRBV9	14	TGTGCCAGCAGCGTTAGCGGGGGGTTATACGAGCAGTACTTC	CASSVSGGLYEQYF
TRBD2	-	TRBJ2-7	TRBV7-2	15	TGTGCCAGCAGCGCAGCGGGAGGGTCCTCCTACGAGCAGTACTTC	CASSAAGGSSYEQYF
-	few	TRBJ2-5	TRBV29-1	15	TGCAGCGTTGATGGCTATGTGTTAGCGCAAGAGACCCAGTACTTC	CSVDGYVLAQETQYF
TRBD1	-	TRBJ1-5	TRBV19	17	TGTGCCAGTAGTCCCGGGACAGAAGATTATAGCAATCAGCCCCAGCATTTT	CASSPGTEDYSNQPQHF
-	-	TRBJ2-7	TRBV6-6	14	TGTGCCAGCAGTCAATCGACAGGTTACTACGAGCAGTACTTC	CASSQSTGYYEQYF
TRBD1	-	TRBJ1-2	TRBV14	15	TGTGCCAGCAGCCAACATAACAGGGGTAACTATGGCTACACCTTC	CASSQHNRGNYGYTF
TRBD2	-	TRBJ2-1	TRBV6-1	15	TGTGCCAGCAGTGGACTAGCGGGAGGGTACAATGAGCAGTTCTTC	CASSGLAGGYNEQFF
-	-	TRBJ1-1	TRBV7-9	14	TGTGCCAGCAGCTTACTTACAGCGAACACTGAAGCTTTCTTT	CASSLLTANTEAFF
TRBD1	-	TRBJ1-2	TRBV28	16	TGTGCCAGCAGTTTACTCAACCCGGGACAGCGAGATGGCTACACCTTC	CASSLLNPGQRDGYTF
-	-	TRBJ2-7	TRBV5-6	14	TGTGCCAGCAGCTTGTCCGGTACCCCTACGAGGCAGTACTTC	CASSLSGTPTRQYF
-	-	TRBJ1-1	TRBV25-1	14	TGTGCCAGCAGTGAATATAGCCCTGGAACTGAAGCTTTCTTT	CASSEYSPGTEAFF
-	-	TRBJ1-2	TRBV7-9	12	TGTGCCAGCAGCTTAGTCGGTGATGGCTACACCTTC	CASSLVGDGYTF
-	-	TRBJ2-7	TRBV4-3	16	TGCGCCAGCAGCCAAGATCTGTACCGACCGGGCTACGAGCAGTACTTC	CASSQDLYRPGYEQYF
TRBD2	-	TRBJ2-1	TRBV19	14	TGTGCCAGTGCCCTAGCGGGGGGTTACAATGAGCAGTTCTTC	CASALAGGYNEQFF
TRBD1	-	TRBJ2-1	TRBV5-6	15	TGTGCCAGCAGCCACGCGGGACAGGGGATCAATGAGCAGTTCTTC	CASSHAGQGINEQFF
-	-	TRBJ1-1	TRBV5-1	15	TGCGCCAGCAGCTTGAACCCGGGACAGAACACTGAAGCTTTCTTT	CASSLNPGQNTEAFF
-	few	TRBJ2-7	TRBV27	10	TGTGCCAGCAGTTCAACAGGGCCGAGATTC	CASSSTGPRF
-	-	TRBJ2-3	TRBV7-6	15	TGTGCCAGCAGCTTTATTGAGGGCCGCACAGATACGCAGTATTTT	CASSFIEGRTDTQYF
-	-	TRBJ1-3	TRBV18	16	TGTGCCAGCTCCCCATCCCAGGGGTTTTCTGGAAACACCATATATTTT	CASSPSQGFSGNTIYF
-	-	TRBJ1-3	TRBV9	14	TGTGCCAGCAGCGTAGCAGTGGTCGGAAACACCATATATTTT	CASSVAVVGNTIYF
TRBD2	-	TRBJ2-1	TRBV10-2	15	TGCGCCAGCAGTGAGGCCAGCGGGAGAAGTAATGAGCAGTTCTTC	CASSEASGRSNEQFF
-	-	TRBJ2-7	TRBV27	16	TGTGCCAGCAGTTTATATGAAGGCAGGGTGACCTACGAGCAGTACTTC	CASSLYEGRVTYEQYF